Presented here are 20 T cell receptor beta chains from one specimen sequenced in a study of blood T cell repertoires in COVID-19. TCRdb's table, derived via immunoSEQ multiplex PCR, lists solely in-frame clones and lacks some. This table has about 160,000 clones, under 90% appearing once. Sequenced input: peripheral blood. These receptors all come from an elderly woman with acute or convalescent COVID-19.

The chain uses TRBV11-2 and TRBJ2-1; 12 bases align to TRBD2. This CDR3 contains 19 residues. V trimming: 5 bases; J trimming: 0 bases; junction bases outside the gene matches: 11. Germline values: CDR1 SGHAT, CDR2 FQNNGV. The CDR3: CASSRLAGVAGGSYNEQFF. In DNA, the CDR3 is TGTGCCAGCAGCAGACTAGCGGGAGTCGCTGGAGGCTCCTACAATGAGCAGTTCTTC.

This clone appeared once. The rearrangement links TRBV7-8 to TRBJ2-5, with a tentative D call TRBD1 (6 bases). This CDR3 has 15 amino acids. Trimming stripped 2 bases from V and 0 bases from J, with 10 bases between. The V gene's germline CDR1 is SGHVS and CDR2 FQNEAQ. The CDR3 sequence is CASSLRGGYQETQYF. In DNA form, the CDR3 reads TGTGCCAGCAGCTTAAGAGGGGGTTACCAAGAGACCCAGTACTTC.

V and J are TRBV14 and TRBJ1-1; D is perhaps TRBD1 (5 bases). V dropped 1 base and J dropped 4 bases, with 7 bases sitting between them. The germline V gene encodes CDR1 SGHDN and CDR2 FVKESK. This CDR3 contains 13 residues. The CDR3 DNA is TGTGCCAGCAGCCAAGGACAGACCACTGAAGCTTTCTTT. Its translation: CASSQGQTTEAFF.

The rearrangement joins TRBV18 to TRBJ2-4, with TRBD2 matching 13 bases. The germline V gene encodes CDR1 KGHSH and CDR2 LQKENI. Unmatched junction bases numbered 8, after V lost 9 bases and J lost 0 bases. This CDR3 comprises 17 residues. In nucleotides, the CDR3 is TGTGCCAGTACTCCGGGACTAGCGGGGCTAGCCAAAAACATTCAGTACTTC. It encodes CASTPGLAGLAKNIQYF.

V usage is TRBV28 and J usage is TRBJ2-2; D is possibly TRBD2 (6 bases). The germline CDR1 and CDR2 sequences are MDHEN and SYDVKM. This CDR3 comprises 14 residues. The V gene lost 8 bases and the J gene lost 3 bases, with 13 bases spanning the gap. CDR3 loop: CASRSPGDTGELFF. Here the CDR3 DNA reads TGTGCCAGCCGCTCCCCGGGGGACACCGGGGAGCTGTTTTTT.

The chain couples TRBV19 to TRBJ1-3; D ambiguous. CDR1 and CDR2 (germline): LNHDA, SQIVND (reference sequence). The CDR3 is made up of 15 amino acids. V was shortened by 6 bases and J by 3 bases, with 15 bases between the two germline ends. This CDR3 reads CASRPSGASGNTIYF. The CDR3 bases are TGTGCCAGTAGACCTTCGGGTGCGAGTGGAAACACCATATATTTT.

This rearrangement joins TRBV6-2 or TRBV6-3 to TRBJ1-5; 7 bases match TRBD1. V was pared by 5 bases and J by 2 bases, with 6 bases of the junction left unmatched. CDR3 length: 15 amino acids. Germline CDR1 reads MNHEY; CDR2 reads SVGEGT. For the CDR3, the DNA is TGTGCCAGCAGTATCGTAGGACAGGGCAATCAGCCCCAGCATTTT. Translation gives CASSIVGQGNQPQHF.

This chain joins TRBV4-1 and TRBJ2-1; TRBD2 is a possible D gene (6 bases). The CDR3 has 17 amino acids. Germline loops: CDR1 MGHRA, CDR2 YSYEKL. V was clipped by 1 base and J by 3 bases, with 16 bases between them. The DNA for the CDR3 is TGCGCCAGCAGCCAAGGTCCCGGGGGTGTCATCTACAATGAGCAGTTCTTC. Its protein product is CASSQGPGGVIYNEQFF.

The rearrangement uses TRBV9 and TRBJ1-1, with D tentatively TRBD1 (5 bases). Between the trimmed V and J ends, which lost 1 base and 1 base, there was a span of 11 bases. The V gene's germline CDR1 is SGDLS and CDR2 YYNGEE. The CDR3 consists of 15 residues. The CDR3 loop reads CASSVRMGGNTEAFF. DNA of the CDR3: TGTGCCAGCAGCGTAAGGATGGGGGGGAACACTGAAGCTTTCTTT.

The chain is built from TRBV3-1 (or the pseudogene TRBV3-2) and TRBJ1-6; D remains ambiguous. Trimming stripped 3 bases from V and 8 bases from J, with 11 bases between. CDR1 LGHDT and CDR2 YNNKEL come from the germline V gene (reference sequence). The CDR3 is 14 residues long. This chain's CDR3 is CASSQVTGYSPLHF. For the CDR3, the DNA is TGTGCCAGCAGCCAGGTTACCGGTTATTCACCCCTCCACTTT.

The CDR3, as DNA: TGCAGCGTCCCCACGGACAGTGGAATGAACACTGAAGCTTTCTTT. Its translation is CSVPTDSGMNTEAFF. The genes are TRBV29-1 and TRBJ1-1, with D possibly being TRBD1 (6 bases). This CDR3 comprises 15 residues. Germline CDR1 reads SQVTM; CDR2 reads ANQGSEA. V shed 6 bases and J shed 0 bases, with 17 bases lying between them.

The CDR3 DNA reads as TGTGCCAGCAGCTTTCGACAGGTATCTGGCTACACCTTC. It is translated as CASSFRQVSGYTF. This chain joins TRBV7-2 and TRBJ1-2, with a weak D call TRBD1 (6 bases). The CDR3 totals 13 residues. The ends were cut back, 3 bases at V and 7 bases at J, with 12 bases in the middle. Germline-derived CDR1 and CDR2 are SGHTA and FQGNSA.

V is TRBV5-4 and J is TRBJ1-1; D unresolved. This CDR3 has 14 residues. The V end was cut by 4 bases, the J end by 0 bases, with 10 bases between. CDR1 is SGHNT and CDR2 is YYREEE in the germline V gene (reference sequence). The CDR3 coding sequence is TGTGCCAGCAGCCCTATTGAGGTGAACACTGAAGCTTTCTTT. Residues: CASSPIEVNTEAFF. Filled out from reference TRBV5-4 and TRBJ1-1, the complete variable domain reads ETGVTQSPTHLIKTRGQQVTLRCSSQSGHNTVSWYQQALGQGPQFIFQYYREEENGRGNFPPRFSGLQFPNYSSELNVNALELDDSALYLCASSPIEVNTEAFFGQGTRLTVV.

This chain joins TRBV5-1 and TRBJ2-1, with D uncertain. Germline CDR1 is SGHRS and CDR2 is YFSETQ. The CDR3 is 13 residues long. Trimming shortened V by 0 bases and J by 10 bases, and 11 bases separated the two germline ends. In DNA, the CDR3 is TGCGCCAGCAGCTTGGACGGCGGATCAGAGCAGTTCTTC. It translates to CASSLDGGSEQFF.

V is TRBV27 and J is TRBJ1-2; D uncertain. This CDR3 contains 13 residues. Trimming took 8 bases from V and 0 from J, leaving 10 bases between them. Germline V gene data show CDR1 as MNHEY and CDR2 as SMNVEV (reference sequence). CDR3 DNA: TGTGCCAGCTCTTTCGGTTCTAACTATGGCTACACCTTC. Its protein product is CASSFGSNYGYTF.

The CDR3 here is CASRGTSGRFLTGELFF. DNA of the CDR3: TGCGCCAGCAGGGGGACTAGCGGGAGGTTCCTCACCGGGGAGCTGTTTTTT. This chain links TRBV5-1 with TRBJ2-2; 15 nucleotides line up with TRBD2. Germline assignment: CDR1 SGHRS and CDR2 YFSETQ. The CDR3 sequence is 17 residues long. V dropped 5 bases and J dropped 4; count of bases not matched to a gene: 6.

The chain has TRBV6-1 and TRBJ1-4; 8 bases are a match to TRBD1. J was trimmed by 7 bases and V by 2 bases; bases with no gene match: 6. The germline gives CDR1 MNHNS, CDR2 SASEGT. The CDR3 contains 15 residues. This chain's CDR3 is CASSEWTGSSEKLFF. DNA for the CDR3: TGTGCCAGCAGTGAATGGACAGGGTCGAGTGAAAAACTGTTTTTT.

CDR3 sequence: CASSATGTEAFF. DNA of the CDR3: TGTGCCAGCAGCGCGACAGGAACTGAAGCTTTCTTT. The chain couples TRBV5-6 to TRBJ1-1; TRBD1 is a possible D gene (6 bases). Trimming took off 4 bases at V and 5 bases at J, with 9 bases between the two ends. The germline gives CDR1 SGHDT, CDR2 YYEEEE. This CDR3 region has 12 residues.

J is TRBJ2-1 and V is TRBV6-5; D unresolved. Germline lookup yields CDR1 MNHEY and CDR2 SVGAGI. The CDR3 is 13 amino acids. V lost 4 bases to trimming and J lost 7 bases, with 11 bases between them. The CDR3 nucleotides are TGTGCCAGCAGTTTCAGGTCAGGAAATGAGCAGTTCTTC. Its protein product is CASSFRSGNEQFF.

This chain connects TRBV13 to TRBJ2-1; weak D call: TRBD1 (5 bases). V lost 5 bases, J lost 2 bases, and 10 bases lay in between. Germline CDR1 reads PRHDT; CDR2 reads FYEKMQ (reference sequence). The CDR3 has 14 residues. This CDR3 is CASSPAGPYNEQFF. The CDR3 DNA follows: TGTGCCAGCAGCCCAGCAGGGCCCTACAATGAGCAGTTCTTC.